Following are 27 T cell receptor beta chains from one sample sequenced in a study of T cells in localized non-small cell lung cancer. The table came from immunoSEQ multiplex PCR; TCRdb's copy has only in-frame clones and leaves some out. The sample holds under 12,000 clones, 90% seen once. Sequenced here: peripheral blood, sampled before any cancer treatment. The receptors here all came from a male donor older than 55 with stage III lung adenocarcinoma.

The CDR3 nucleotides read TGTGCCACCAGCAGAGACCCCCGGACAGGTCAATTTATCTCTGGGGCCAACGTCCTGACTTTC. It is translated as CATSRDPRTGQFISGANVLTF. The V call is TRBV15, the J call TRBJ2-6, with 7 bases aligning to TRBD1. The germline CDR1 and CDR2 sequences are LNHNV and YYDKDF (reference sequence). This CDR3 has 21 amino acids. J gave up 0 bases and V 0 bases, and 14 bases lay outside the gene matches.

This sequence joins TRBV6-5 and TRBJ1-1, with 9 bases matching TRBD1. Per germline, CDR1 MNHEY and CDR2 SVGAGI. Germline trimming cut 5 bases from V and 2 bases from J; bases unmatched to any gene: 3. CDR3 size: 14 residues. CDR3 protein: CASSMTGGNTEAFF. The CDR3 bases are TGTGCCAGCAGTATGACAGGGGGTAACACTGAAGCTTTCTTT.

The chain couples TRBV2 to TRBJ1-2; 7 bases align to TRBD1. The CDR3 is 14 amino acids. CDR1 and CDR2 from the germline V gene are SNHLY and FYNNEI. Unmatched junction bases numbered 6, after V lost 7 bases and J lost 1 base. CDR3: CASKGQLINYGYTF. In DNA form, the CDR3 reads TGTGCCAGCAAGGGACAGCTGATTAACTATGGCTACACCTTC.

The rearrangement uses TRBV6-5 and TRBJ1-5, with a tentative D call TRBD1 (5 bases). This CDR3 spans 14 amino acids. Germline V gene lookup returns CDR1 MNHEY and CDR2 SVGAGI. Trimming removed 0 bases from V and 6 bases from J, with 9 bases in between. The CDR3 reads CASSYSSGGQPQHF. The DNA of the CDR3 is TGTGCCAGCAGTTACTCGAGTGGGGGTCAGCCCCAGCATTTT.

This chain uses TRBV2 with TRBJ2-7, with 10 positions matching TRBD1. Germline CDR1 is SNHLY and CDR2 is FYNNEI. V dropped 6 bases and J dropped 3; count of bases not matched to a gene: 8. The length of the CDR3 is 15 residues. The CDR3 spells CASSRQGATNYEQYF. CDR3 nucleotide sequence: TGTGCCAGCAGCAGACAGGGGGCTACGAACTACGAGCAGTACTTC.

V is TRBV19 and J is TRBJ2-3; unclear D gene. The germline CDR1 and CDR2 sequences are LNHDA and SQIVND (reference sequence). The CDR3 covers 15 residues. V was clipped by 0 bases and J by 0 bases, with 7 bases between them. CDR3 loop: CASSIEKGSTDTQYF. CDR3 in DNA: TGTGCCAGTAGTATAGAAAAGGGTAGCACAGATACGCAGTATTTT.

The chain is built from TRBV11-3 and TRBJ1-2; D is undetermined. In germline, CDR1 is SGHNT, CDR2 YENEEA. The CDR3 is 15 residues long. The V and J ends lost 3 bases and 6 bases respectively, with 17 bases between them. CDR3 nucleotides: TGTGCCAGCAGCTTTAGGAAACGGGGTATGGATGGCTACACCTTC. Its protein is CASSFRKRGMDGYTF.

This clone came up once. This chain links TRBV7-6 with TRBJ1-1; tentative D call: TRBD1 (5 bases). The CDR3 contains 15 residues. V was cut by 6 bases and J by 4 bases, with 18 bases left in between. Germline V gene lookup returns CDR1 SGHVS and CDR2 FNYEAQ. The CDR3 loop is CASSTQRGTRTEAFF. CDR3 DNA: TGTGCCAGCAGTACCCAGCGGGGGACCCGCACTGAAGCTTTCTTT.

The V gene is TRBV7-2, the J gene TRBJ2-1; 11 positions agree with TRBD1. With V trimmed by 1 base and J by 7 bases, 6 bases remained unmatched. The germline CDR1 and CDR2 sequences are SGHTA and FQGNSA. This CDR3 region has 16 residues. CDR3 region: CASSLVGQGGRNEQFF. The DNA of the CDR3 is TGTGCCAGCAGCTTAGTGGGACAGGGGGGTAGAAATGAGCAGTTCTTC.

The chain has TRBV28 and TRBJ2-7; 8 positions match TRBD2. The CDR3 contains 16 residues. J was trimmed by 2 bases and V by 1 base; bases with no gene match: 7. The germline CDR1 and CDR2 sequences are MDHEN and SYDVKM. CDR3 sequence reads: CASSLFAGLGAYEQYF. In DNA form, the CDR3 reads TGTGCCAGCAGTTTATTTGCGGGACTAGGAGCCTACGAGCAGTACTTC. The full variable domain, its missing parts supplied by reference TRBV28 and TRBJ2-7, is DVKVTQSSRYLVKRTGEKVFLECVQDMDHENMFWYRQDPGLGLRLIYFSYDVKMKEKGDIPEGYSVSREKKERFSLILESASTNQTSMYLCASSLFAGLGAYEQYFGPGTRLTVT.

The J gene is TRBJ1-2, the V gene TRBV11-2; D is ambiguous. Germline loops: CDR1 SGHAT, CDR2 FQNNGV. CDR3 size: 17 residues. The V end lost 5 bases, the J end lost 5 bases, and 24 bases lay between the germline ends. The CDR3 DNA reads as TGTGCCAGCAGCAGAGAACCGGGATCTCCGGGGATATATGGCTACACCTTC. Its protein product is CASSREPGSPGIYGYTF.

This chain connects TRBV27 to TRBJ2-5, with D perhaps TRBD2 (5 bases). Germline-derived CDR1 and CDR2 are MNHEY and SMNVEV (reference sequence). The CDR3 is 14 residues long. Trimming took off 5 bases at V and 2 bases at J, with 12 bases between the two ends. DNA of the CDR3: TGTGCCAGCAGTCCGGAGGCCTTTCAAGAGACCCAGTACTTC. Translation: CASSPEAFQETQYF.

The rearrangement uses TRBV7-9 and TRBJ1-3, with D possibly matching TRBD1 (5 bases). V lost 10 bases and J lost 2, with 15 bases in between. Germline CDR1 SEHNR, CDR2 FQNEAQ (reference sequence). The CDR3 runs to 14 residues. The CDR3 coding sequence is TGTGCCACCCCGCGGGGCTTCGCTGGAAACACCATATATTTT. Amino acids: CATPRGFAGNTIYF. The whole variable domain, remainder taken from reference TRBV7-9 and TRBJ1-3, is DTGVSQNPRHKITKRGQNVTFRCDPISEHNRLYWYRQTLGQGPEFLTYFQNEAQLEKSRLLSDRFSAERPKGSFSTLEIQRTEQGDSAMYLCATPRGFAGNTIYFGEGSWLTVV.

The rearrangement links TRBV5-4 to TRBJ2-2; TRBD2 is a possible D gene (6 bases). V lost 5 bases, J lost 4 bases, and 15 bases lay in between. Germline CDR1 is SGHNT and CDR2 is YYREEE (reference sequence). The CDR3 runs 15 residues. The CDR3 reads CASSFYSAGTGELFF. DNA of the CDR3: TGTGCCAGCAGTTTCTACTCAGCGGGCACCGGGGAGCTGTTTTTT. Looking up the rest from reference TRBV5-4 and TRBJ2-2 gives the full variable domain: ETGVTQSPTHLIKTRGQQVTLRCSSQSGHNTVSWYQQALGQGPQFIFQYYREEENGRGNFPPRFSGLQFPNYSSELNVNALELDDSALYLCASSFYSAGTGELFFGEGSRLTVL.

The V and J genes are TRBV9 and TRBJ2-7, with 7 bases matching TRBD1. This CDR3 has 14 amino acids. CDR1 SGDLS and CDR2 YYNGEE come from the germline V gene. Unmatched junction bases numbered 11, after V lost 5 bases and J lost 6 bases. The CDR3 DNA reads as TGTGCCAGCAGTGGGGAGACAGGGCGTCGCGAGCAGTACTTC. Translated, it gives CASSGETGRREQYF. Complete variable domain (other parts from reference TRBV9 and TRBJ2-7): DSGVTQTPKHLITATGQRVTLRCSPRSGDLSVYWYQQSLDQGLQFLIQYYNGEERAKGNILERFSAQQFPDLHSELNLSSLELGDSALYFCASSGETGRREQYFGPGTRLTVT.

The J gene is TRBJ2-2, the V gene TRBV11-1; D remains ambiguous. CDR3 size: 13 residues. Trimming took off 5 bases at V and 6 bases at J, with 10 bases between the two ends. The V gene's germline CDR1 is SGHAT and CDR2 FQDESV (reference sequence). The CDR3 here is CASSKFSAGELFF. For the CDR3, the DNA is TGTGCCAGCAGCAAGTTTTCCGCCGGGGAGCTGTTTTTT.

This chain uses TRBV19 with TRBJ2-3; 7 positions match TRBD2. The CDR3 loop spans 15 amino acids. Trimming removed 2 bases from V and 3 bases from J; junction bases left unmatched: 5. From germline, CDR1 is LNHDA and CDR2 SQIVND (reference sequence). DNA for the CDR3: TGTGCCAGTAGTATACTAGCGGCCAGGACAGATACGCAGTATTTT. This gives the protein CASSILAARTDTQYF.

This chain joins TRBV5-1 and TRBJ1-4; 7 bases are shared with TRBD1. V trimming: 7 bases; J trimming: 2 bases; junction bases outside the gene matches: 11. Germline values: CDR1 SGHRS, CDR2 YFSETQ. The CDR3 is 16 residues long. The CDR3, as DNA: TGCGCCAGCGGCCTAAACCCAGGGGGGACTAATGAAAAACTGTTTTTT. Amino acids: CASGLNPGGTNEKLFF.

J is TRBJ2-7 and V is TRBV15; 11 bases align to TRBD2. CDR3 length equals 20 residues. Unmatched junction bases numbered 17, after V lost 3 bases and J lost 1 base. Looked up from germline, CDR1 is LNHNV and CDR2 is YYDKDF (reference sequence). The CDR3 here is CATSREPLAGGLRLSYEQYF. The DNA of the CDR3 is TGTGCCACCAGCAGGGAACCTTTAGCGGGAGGGCTGCGTTTATCCTACGAGCAGTACTTC.

This chain uses TRBV2 with TRBJ2-2, with D maybe TRBD2 (5 bases). Germline CDR1 and CDR2: SNHLY and FYNNEI. The length of the CDR3 is 14 residues. The V end was cut by 2 bases, the J end by 7 bases, with 11 bases between. This chain's CDR3 is CASSEFRENGELFF. DNA of the CDR3: TGTGCCAGCAGTGAATTTCGGGAAAACGGGGAGCTGTTTTTT.

The CDR3 protein is CASSNVAGEQFF. CDR3 nucleotide sequence: TGTGCCAGTAGTAACGTTGCGGGCGAGCAGTTCTTC. The J gene is TRBJ2-1, the V gene TRBV19; D possibly corresponds to TRBD2 (5 bases). The CDR3 is made up of 12 amino acids. V was cut by 4 bases and J by 10 bases, with 11 bases left in between. Germline CDR1 and CDR2: LNHDA and SQIVND (reference sequence).

V and J are TRBV20-1 and TRBJ2-5; D unclear. The V end was cut by 5 bases, the J end by 5 bases, with 6 bases between. The CDR3 has 10 amino acids. Germline CDR1 and CDR2: DFQATT and SNEGSKA (reference sequence). The CDR3 protein is CSAAWETQYF. CDR3 coding DNA: TGCAGTGCTGCTTGGGAGACCCAGTACTTC.

There are a few counts of this clone. This chain links TRBV7-9 with TRBJ2-7; tentatively, D is TRBD1 or TRBD2 (5 bases each). Germline CDR1 is SEHNR and CDR2 is FQNEAQ (reference sequence). The CDR3 is made up of 14 amino acids. V shed 4 bases and J shed 4 bases, with 14 bases lying between them. Here the CDR3 reads CASSSPERGYEQYF. For the CDR3, the DNA is TGTGCCAGCAGCTCCCCGGAGAGGGGATACGAGCAGTACTTC.

V usage is TRBV15 and J usage is TRBJ1-5, with TRBD1 matching over 10 bases. CDR3 length equals 17 residues. In germline, CDR1 is LNHNV, CDR2 YYDKDF (reference sequence). V lost 0 bases, J lost 6 bases, and 8 bases stayed unmatched. The CDR3 DNA follows: TGTGCCACCAGCAGAGATCTCGACAGGGGGCGAGCTCAGCCCCAGCATTTT. It encodes CATSRDLDRGRAQPQHF. Full variable domain (remainder filled in from reference TRBV15 and TRBJ1-5): DAMVIQNPRYQVTQFGKPVTLSCSQTLNHNVMYWYQQKSSQAPKLLFHYYDKDFNNEADTPDNFQSRRPNTSFCFLDIRSPGLGDTAMYLCATSRDLDRGRAQPQHFGDGTRLSIL.

This clone was recorded a few times. This chain joins TRBV5-8 and TRBJ1-1; D might be TRBD1 (5 bases). The CDR3 loop spans 15 amino acids. V dropped 0 bases and J dropped 1 base, with 10 bases sitting between them. Germline values: CDR1 SGHTS, CDR2 YDEGEE. For the CDR3, the DNA is TGTGCCAGCAGCTTGGGGACCAGGGAGAACACTGAAGCTTTCTTT. Protein: CASSLGTRENTEAFF.

The gene calls are TRBV19 and TRBJ2-2; D may be TRBD2 (6 bases). Trimming removed 8 bases at V and 7 bases at J, with 17 bases between. CDR3 length: 14 residues. Germline V gene sequence: CDR1 LNHDA, CDR2 SQIVND (reference sequence). CDR3 coding DNA: TGTGCCAGTGCCAGACGGGAGTGGGTCGGGGAGCTGTTTTTT. Residues: CASARREWVGELFF.

The chain has TRBV18 and TRBJ2-1; 14 bases are shared with TRBD2. After removal of 0 bases from V and 5 bases from J, the junction contained 0 bases not matched to a gene. This CDR3 is 16 amino acids long. Germline loops: CDR1 KGHSH, CDR2 LQKENI. The CDR3 coding sequence is TGTGCCAGCTCACCACCGGGACTAGCGGGAGACAATGAGCAGTTCTTC. Translation gives CASSPPGLAGDNEQFF.